This passage covers 6 T cell receptor beta chains from one sample sequenced in a study of T cells in Graves' hyperthyroidism and ophthalmopathy. Amplified regions were TCR beta CDR3 sequences from RNA transcripts. HTBI primers were the set used in a first-round RT-PCR of the TCR CDR3. TCRdb re-called the multiplex PCR reads through MiXCR, storing one row per CDR3 protein. The sample holds 350,000 to 400,000 distinct CDR3 sequences, over 11% seen once. Specimen: blood. The receptors derive from a woman aged 60-70 years with Graves' hyperthyroidism.

This clonotype appeared many times. The chain carries TRBV20-1 and TRBJ2-1; tentative D call: TRBD2 (6 bases). The CDR3 covers 13 residues. V shed 6 bases and J shed 7 bases, with 16 bases lying between them. CDR1 and CDR2 (germline): DFQATT, SNEGSKA (reference sequence). The CDR3 protein is CSARDRAGNEQFF. The CDR3, as DNA: TGCAGTGCAAGGGACCGAGCGGGTAATGAGCAGTTCTTC.

This clonotype was counted between two and nine times. V is TRBV28 and J is TRBJ2-7; D not certain. With 0 bases removed from V and 5 bases from J, the gap between germline ends came to 17 bases. The germline gives CDR1 MDHEN, CDR2 SYDVKM. The length of the CDR3 is 16 residues. In nucleotides, the CDR3 is TGTGCCAGCAGTTTATGGGGCTGGGTCGGTTACCACGAGCAGTACTTC. This gives the protein CASSLWGWVGYHEQYF.

The CDR3 coding sequence is TGTGCCAGCTCAGGTCCCGATGGGGATACGCAGTATTTT. Its translation is CASSGPDGDTQYF. The chain recombines TRBV18 with TRBJ2-3; no clear D gene. The ends were cut back, 5 bases at V and 6 bases at J, with 12 bases in the middle. The CDR3 loop spans 13 amino acids. Germline V gene sequence: CDR1 KGHSH, CDR2 LQKENI.

This clonotype has a count of ten or more. The chain has TRBV10-3 and TRBJ2-7, with a tentative D call TRBD1 (5 bases). The V end lost 6 bases, the J end lost 3 bases, and 12 bases lay between the germline ends. This CDR3 spans 13 amino acids. Per germline, CDR1 ENHRY and CDR2 SYGVKD. DNA for the CDR3: TGTGCCATCAGGACAGACCTAGACTACGAGCAGTACTTC. Its translation: CAIRTDLDYEQYF.

The chain combines TRBV5-1 with TRBJ2-6; the match to TRBD2 covers 12 bases. The germline V gene encodes CDR1 SGHRS and CDR2 YFSETQ. The V segment lost 1 base and the J segment 0 bases; nucleotides outside the gene matches: 8. The CDR3 runs 20 residues. CDR3 bases: TGCGCCAGCAGCTTGCCTACTAGCGGGAGGAGGGGCTCTGGGGCCAACGTCCTGACTTTC. Translated, it gives CASSLPTSGRRGSGANVLTF.

This clonotype was seen ten or more times. The chain is built from TRBV7-9 and TRBJ2-7; perhaps TRBD1 as D (5 bases). Trimming stripped 4 bases from V and 0 bases from J, with 10 bases between. CDR3 size: 14 residues. CDR1 and CDR2 from the germline V gene are SEHNR and FQNEAQ (reference sequence). CDR3 sequence: CASSWQGSSYEQYF. The CDR3 DNA reads as TGTGCCAGCAGCTGGCAGGGCAGCTCCTACGAGCAGTACTTC.